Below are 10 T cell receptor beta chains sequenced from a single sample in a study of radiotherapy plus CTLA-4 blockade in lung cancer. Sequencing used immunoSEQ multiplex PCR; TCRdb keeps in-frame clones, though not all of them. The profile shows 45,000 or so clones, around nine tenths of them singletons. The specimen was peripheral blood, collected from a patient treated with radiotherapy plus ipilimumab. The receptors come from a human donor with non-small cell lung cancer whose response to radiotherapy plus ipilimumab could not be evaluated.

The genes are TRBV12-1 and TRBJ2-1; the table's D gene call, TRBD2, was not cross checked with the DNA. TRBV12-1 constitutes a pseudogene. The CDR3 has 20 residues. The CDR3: CASSFGGGLAGVSPDNEQFF. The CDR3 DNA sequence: TGTGCCAGCAGCTTTGGGGGGGGACTAGCGGGAGTCAGCCCCGACAATGAGCAGTTCTTC.

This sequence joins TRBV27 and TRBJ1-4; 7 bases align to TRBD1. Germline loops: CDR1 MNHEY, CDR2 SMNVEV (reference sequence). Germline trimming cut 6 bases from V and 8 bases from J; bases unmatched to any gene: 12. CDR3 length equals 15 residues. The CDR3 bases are TGTGCCAGCAGCTCTCGGGCAGGGGGTTGGGAAAAACTGTTTTTT. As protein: CASSSRAGGWEKLFF.

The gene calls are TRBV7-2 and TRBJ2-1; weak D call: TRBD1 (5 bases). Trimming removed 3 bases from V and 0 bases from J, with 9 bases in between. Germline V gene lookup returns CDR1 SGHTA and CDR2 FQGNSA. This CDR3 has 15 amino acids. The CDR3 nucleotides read TGTGCCAGCAGCTTCCGACAGAGCTCCTACAATGAGCAGTTCTTC. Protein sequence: CASSFRQSSYNEQFF. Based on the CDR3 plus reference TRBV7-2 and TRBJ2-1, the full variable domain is GAGVSQSPSNKVTEKGKDVELRCDPISGHTALYWYRQSLGQGLEFLIYFQGNSAPDKSGLPSDRFSAERTGGSVSTLTIQRTQQEDSAVYLCASSFRQSSYNEQFFGPGTRLTVL.

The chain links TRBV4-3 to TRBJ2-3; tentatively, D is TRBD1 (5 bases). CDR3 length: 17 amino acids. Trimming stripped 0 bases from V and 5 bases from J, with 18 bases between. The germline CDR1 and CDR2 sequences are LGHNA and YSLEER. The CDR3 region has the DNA TGCGCCAGCAGCCAAGAGGACCCGGGCAGGGCTGGAGATACGCAGTATTTT. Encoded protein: CASSQEDPGRAGDTQYF.

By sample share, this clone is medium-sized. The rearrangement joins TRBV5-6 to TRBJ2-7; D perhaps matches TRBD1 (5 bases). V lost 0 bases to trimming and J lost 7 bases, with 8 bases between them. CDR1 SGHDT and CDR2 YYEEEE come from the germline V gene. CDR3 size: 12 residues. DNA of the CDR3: TGTGCCAGCAGCTTGGTACAGGAGGAGCAGTACTTC. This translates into CASSLVQEEQYF.

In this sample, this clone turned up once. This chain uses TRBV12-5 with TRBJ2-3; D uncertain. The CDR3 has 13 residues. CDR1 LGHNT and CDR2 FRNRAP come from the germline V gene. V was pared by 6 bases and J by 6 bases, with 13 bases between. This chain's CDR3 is CASGPMTRDTQYF. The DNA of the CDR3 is TGTGCTAGTGGCCCCATGACTCGGGATACGCAGTATTTT.

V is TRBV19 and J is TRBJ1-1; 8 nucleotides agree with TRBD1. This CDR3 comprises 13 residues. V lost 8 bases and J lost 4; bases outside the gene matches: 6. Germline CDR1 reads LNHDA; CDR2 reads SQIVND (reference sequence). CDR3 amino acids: CASGQGWGTEAFF. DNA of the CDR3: TGTGCCAGTGGACAGGGCTGGGGCACTGAAGCTTTCTTT.

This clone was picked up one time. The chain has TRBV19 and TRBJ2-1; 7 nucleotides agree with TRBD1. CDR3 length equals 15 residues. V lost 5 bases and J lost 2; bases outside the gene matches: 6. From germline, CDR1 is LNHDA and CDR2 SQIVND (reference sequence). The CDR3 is CASSLQGPPYNEQFF. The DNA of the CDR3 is TGTGCCAGTAGTTTACAGGGGCCCCCCTACAATGAGCAGTTCTTC.

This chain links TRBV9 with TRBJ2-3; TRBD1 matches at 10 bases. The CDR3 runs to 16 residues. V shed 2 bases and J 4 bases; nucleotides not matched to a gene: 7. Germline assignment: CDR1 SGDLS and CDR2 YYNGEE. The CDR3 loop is CASSVHRTGGADTQYF. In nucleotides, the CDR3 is TGTGCCAGCAGCGTTCATAGGACAGGGGGGGCAGATACGCAGTATTTT.

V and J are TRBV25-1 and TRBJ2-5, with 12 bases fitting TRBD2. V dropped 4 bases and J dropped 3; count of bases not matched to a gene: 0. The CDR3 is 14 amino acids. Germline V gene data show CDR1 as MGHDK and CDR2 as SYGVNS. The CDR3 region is CASSGLAGEETQYF. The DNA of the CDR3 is TGTGCCAGCAGTGGACTAGCGGGAGAAGAGACCCAGTACTTC.